The T cell receptor beta chain described here comes from a study of blood T cell repertoires in COVID-19 (TCRdb year 2020). In terms of the full investigation: Samples covering the acute and convalescent phases of COVID-19 were provided by collaborators in the United States, Italy and Spain. Deeply sampled blood TCRbeta repertoires from subjects exposed to, actively infected with, or recovered from COVID-19 were included in the dataset. A de-identified subject ID, COVID-19 status, age in years and sex were almost always included in the sample metadata. The samples were drawn from the first 160 participants of the ongoing ImmuneRACE study and from 950 to 1,500 subjects provided by 6 global collaborators. A freely available public database, intended as a resource for researchers studying the immune response to SARS-CoV-2, is where the repertoires were released. HLA class I and class II types, where available, came from metadata supplied by the sample provider rather than from assay-based typing. The material from the prospective study consisted of cDNA or gDNA derived from T cells, B-cell-depleted T cells, or PBMCs.

The immunoSEQ Assay, a bias-controlled multiplex PCR, was used to amplify TCRbeta CDR3 regions from genomic DNA. Concerning the study's data processing: Within the assay, amplification of reference gene primers was used to estimate how many nucleated cells each sample contained. Sequence reads were collapsed and filtered to measure the absolute abundance of every unique TCRbeta CDR3 rearrangement. For each sample, productive Simpson clonality was calculated as the square root of Simpson's diversity index across productive rearrangements. TCRdb obtained this table from immuneACCESS and retained in-frame rearrangements with V and J assigned. These tables miss some clones; where compared with another copy, unresolved V genes account for less than half of the shortfall, and the remainder is unexplained. V and J calls plus clone size are reproduced from that table; the DNA served to infer D and trimming. In all, the sample holds 200,000 to 250,000 clones, and 86% of those were seen once. The biggest ten clones account for about 2.2% of the sample.

Samples from volunteer blood donors who had recovered from COVID-19 were contributed by a second Seattle source. The collaborating institutions used their own protocols to collect whole blood in K2EDTA tubes. For TCRbeta analysis, collaborators shipped samples as frozen whole blood, isolated PBMCs, or DNA extracted from either of those sample types. Note on this clone: Its antigen remains undetermined. The sample holds no much larger clone one base away, and base qualities are not on file.

The paper's findings and limits, for the study overall: How much clinical and demographic metadata was included differed by source and by participant, and the metadata was provided uncurated.

This TCR was sampled from a man aged 25-40 years who had recovered from COVID-19. Sequenced: peripheral blood.

The nucleotide sequence is given as TGTGCCAGCAGTCGGGGGACGGGGGAGACCCAGTACTTC. This yields the protein CASSRGTGETQYF. The rearrangement combines TRBV3-1 (or the pseudogene TRBV3-2) with TRBJ2-5, and TRBD2 may be the D gene, going by 6 matching bases. At the junction V is shortened by 6 bases and J by 5 bases, with 13 bases in between. The CDR3 goes from the cysteine to the phenylalanine over 13 residues. The read is trimmed to its CDR3 DNA, 39 bases read in frame from base 1. CDR1 and CDR2 (LGHDT, YNNKEL) derive from the germline V gene (reference sequence).